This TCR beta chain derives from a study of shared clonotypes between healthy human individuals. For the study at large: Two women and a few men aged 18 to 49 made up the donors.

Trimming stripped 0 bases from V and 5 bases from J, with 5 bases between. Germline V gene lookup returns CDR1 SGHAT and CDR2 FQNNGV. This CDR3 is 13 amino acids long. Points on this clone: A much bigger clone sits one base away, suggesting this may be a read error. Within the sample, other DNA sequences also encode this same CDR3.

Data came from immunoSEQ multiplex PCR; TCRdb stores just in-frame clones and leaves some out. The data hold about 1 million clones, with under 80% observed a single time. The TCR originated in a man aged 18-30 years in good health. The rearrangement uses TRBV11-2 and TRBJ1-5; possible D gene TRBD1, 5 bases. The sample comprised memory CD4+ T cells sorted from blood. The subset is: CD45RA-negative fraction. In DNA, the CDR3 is TGTGCCAGCAGCTTAGACAGGGATCAGCCCCAGCATTTT. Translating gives CASSLDRDQPQHF.